This is a list of T cell receptor beta chains from one sample in a study of blood T cell repertoires in COVID-19. Using immunoSEQ multiplex PCR, the repertoire was profiled, and TCRdb retains in-frame clones only, with some absent. The table includes 200,000 or so clones, about 88% detected once. Input material: peripheral blood. These receptors originate from a man between 65 and 85 years old with active or convalescent COVID-19. The CDR3 runs from the conserved cysteine through the conserved F or W. Each record gives: clone size, J gene, V gene, D gene, CDR3 DNA, CDR3 protein. The D gene is left open where the match is weak. The size of a clone is reported for some rows only, either as once, few or many, or as a class for expanded clones.

>-|TRBJ2-5|TRBV7-9|-
TGTGCCAGCAGCTTAAGTACAGGAGCCCGGGAGACCCAGTACTTC
CASSLSTGARETQYF
>-|TRBJ1-4|TRBV4-1|-
TGCGCCAGCAGCCAAGTAGAGTATCCAACTAATGAAAAACTGTTTTTT
CASSQVEYPTNEKLFF
>-|TRBJ2-1|TRBV4-1|TRBD2
TGCGCCAGCAGCCAAGATGGGCTAGCGGGAGGTTTCAATGAGCAGTTCTTC
CASSQDGLAGGFNEQFF
>-|TRBJ1-1|TRBV30|-
TGTGCCTGGAGTCCAATAGGACAGAGGAACACTGAAGCTTTCTTT
CAWSPIGQRNTEAFF
>few|TRBJ2-5|TRBV6-5|-
TGTGCCAGCACAGGAGAGACCCAGTACTTC
CASTGETQYF
>-|TRBJ1-4|TRBV19|-
TGTGCCAGTAGTATCTCAGGGGCAACTAATGAAAAACTGTTTTTT
CASSISGATNEKLFF
>-|TRBJ2-2|TRBV7-9|-
TGTGCCAGCAGCACCAGAAGTACCGGGGAGCTGTTTTTT
CASSTRSTGELFF
>-|TRBJ1-4|TRBV30|TRBD1
TGTGCCTGGAGTGGGGGGACAGGGGGTGAAAAACTGTTTTTT
CAWSGGTGGEKLFF
>-|TRBJ1-2|TRBV6-5|-
TGCTCCGCGGCGGGGGCGTTGAACTATGGCTACACCTTC
CSAAGALNYGYTF
>-|TRBJ2-7|TRBV6-5|-
TGTGCCAGCAGGACCAGGGCATTGGGATACGAGCAGTACTTC
CASRTRALGYEQYF
>few|TRBJ2-3|TRBV7-2|TRBD2
TGTGCCAGCAGCCTGACTAGCGGGGGGGAGGCAGATACGCAGTATTTT
CASSLTSGGEADTQYF
>-|TRBJ2-5|TRBV7-9|TRBD2
TGTGCCAGCAGCTTTAGCGGGGGGATAGAGACCCAGTACTTC
CASSFSGGIETQYF
>-|TRBJ2-3|TRBV19|TRBD2
TGTGCCACCAGAGCGTGGGGGGGTCTTTCGCGAGATACGCAGTATTTT
CATRAWGGLSRDTQYF
>-|TRBJ2-1|TRBV3-1/TRBV3-2|-
TGTGCCAGCAGCCAAGACGCAGGGGCGAAGTACAATGAGCAGTTCTTC
CASSQDAGAKYNEQFF
>-|TRBJ1-3|TRBV7-6|-
TGTGCCAGCAGCCCCCTAGTTCTGTACTCTGGAAACACCATATATTTT
CASSPLVLYSGNTIYF
>-|TRBJ2-5|TRBV27|TRBD2
TGTGCCAGCAGTAGGGGACTAGCCCAGGAGACCCAGTACTTC
CASSRGLAQETQYF
>-|TRBJ2-5|TRBV12-5|TRBD2
TGTGCTAGTGGTTTGGTACAAGCGGGGAAAGAGACCCAGTACTTC
CASGLVQAGKETQYF
>-|TRBJ2-4|TRBV7-9|-
TGTGCCAGCAGCCAAGACGCCGGGACTGGGGACATTCAGTACTTC
CASSQDAGTGDIQYF
>-|TRBJ2-5|TRBV28|-
TGTGCCAGCAGTATCGAGGGACGGGCAGGGGCATACCAAGAGACCCAGTACTTC
CASSIEGRAGAYQETQYF
>-|TRBJ1-1|TRBV28|-
TGTGCCAGCAGCGCTGACATGAACACTGAAGCTTTCTTT
CASSADMNTEAFF
>-|TRBJ1-1|TRBV11-3|-
TGTGCCAGCAGCTCAGACAGATACACTGAAGCTTTCTTT
CASSSDRYTEAFF
>-|TRBJ1-6|TRBV9|TRBD1
TGTGCCAGCAGCGCAGGACAGGGGGGAAGTTCACCCCTCCACTTT
CASSAGQGGSSPLHF
>-|TRBJ1-5|TRBV6-5|TRBD1
TGTGCCAGCACGGGGACAGAGTATCAGCCCCAGCATTTT
CASTGTEYQPQHF
>-|TRBJ2-7|TRBV6-5|TRBD1
TGTGCCAGCACCAGAGGGGGGACAGGAGCCTACGAGCAGTACTTC
CASTRGGTGAYEQYF
>-|TRBJ2-1|TRBV19|-
TGTGCCAGTAGCTTAATGAGCTCCTACAATGAGCAGTTCTTC
CASSLMSSYNEQFF
>-|TRBJ2-2|TRBV10-2|TRBD2
TGCGCCAGCGGAGGGACTAGCGGGTTGGGCACCGGGGAGCTGTTTTTT
CASGGTSGLGTGELFF
>once|TRBJ2-4|TRBV20-1|-
TGCAGTGCTAGTCCTTCGCGGGTCTCGTACTTC
CSASPSRVSYF
>-|TRBJ1-1|TRBV19|-
TGTGCCAGTAGTAAGCGGGGCAGTACTGAAGCTTTCTTT
CASSKRGSTEAFF
>few|TRBJ2-7|TRBV6-6|-
TGTGCCAGCACCCCACTCGGGGGGCCGAGCTCCTACGAGCAGTACTTC
CASTPLGGPSSYEQYF
>-|TRBJ1-5|TRBV19|-
TGTGCCAGTAGTATAATTCGCATTGTCGGGGGAGATCAGCCCCAGCATTTT
CASSIIRIVGGDQPQHF
>once|TRBJ2-5|TRBV28|TRBD2
TGTGCCAGCAGACCCCTCCCGGCTGGACTAGCGGGAGGCCTACAAGAGACCCAGTACTTC
CASRPLPAGLAGGLQETQYF
>-|TRBJ2-7|TRBV7-8|TRBD1
TGTGCCAGCAGCACAAGGGACAGCTCCTACGAGCAGTACTTC
CASSTRDSSYEQYF
>-|TRBJ2-3|TRBV20-1|-
TGCAGTGCTAGTAAGCAGACTGATACGCAGTATTTT
CSASKQTDTQYF